This T cell receptor (beta chain) was captured in a study of blood T cells in healthy people across ages. This clonotype has more than one count but fewer than ten. With each sample, at least 6 micrograms of total RNA were extracted. The use of a sample-barcoded 5' primer and a J-beta primer mix characterized a second PCR of roughly 7 to 11 cycles. TCRdb ran MiXCR on the 5' RACE reads and lists one entry per CDR3 protein. The top ten clones hold more than 6% of a sample with about 1,800,000 distinct CDR3 sequences, over 25% of them seen once. From germline, CDR1 is SGHRS and CDR2 YFSETQ. V shed 3 bases and J 0 bases; nucleotides not matched to a gene: 11. This CDR3 is 19 amino acids long.

The sample comprised blood. The V call is TRBV5-1, the J call TRBJ2-1; 11 bases match TRBD2. This TCR was sampled from a woman in her twenties or thirties in good health. The CDR3 DNA is TGCGCCAGCAGCTGGCGCAACACTAGCGGGAGACCCTCCTACAATGAGCAGTTCTTC. Protein sequence: CASSWRNTSGRPSYNEQFF.